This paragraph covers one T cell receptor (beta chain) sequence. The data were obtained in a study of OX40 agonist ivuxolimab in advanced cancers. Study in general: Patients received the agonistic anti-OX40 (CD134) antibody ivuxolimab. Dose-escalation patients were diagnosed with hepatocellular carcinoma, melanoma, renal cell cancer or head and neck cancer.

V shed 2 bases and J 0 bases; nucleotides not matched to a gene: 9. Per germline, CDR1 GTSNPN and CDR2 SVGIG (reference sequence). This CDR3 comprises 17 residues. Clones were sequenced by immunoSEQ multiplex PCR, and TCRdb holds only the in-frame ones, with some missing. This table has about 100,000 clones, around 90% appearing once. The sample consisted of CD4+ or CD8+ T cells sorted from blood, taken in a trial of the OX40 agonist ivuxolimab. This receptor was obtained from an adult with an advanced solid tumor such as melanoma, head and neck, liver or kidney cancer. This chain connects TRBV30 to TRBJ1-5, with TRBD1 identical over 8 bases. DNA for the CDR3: TGTGCCTGGAGTTCCGACAGGGGAAGGTATAGCAATCAGCCCCAGCATTTT. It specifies CAWSSDRGRYSNQPQHF.